Listed here is a single T cell receptor beta chain. As yet, its antigen is unknown. This specimen comes from a study of cytomegalovirus exposure and HLA in healthy donors. The PCR was carried out with 60 Vbeta primers and 13 Jbeta primers. Produced via immunoSEQ multiplex PCR; TCRdb's table is partial and in-frame only. Seen here are more than 95,000 clones, about 80% observed once, and the top ten hold roughly 9.3%. Germline CDR1 and CDR2: SGHDN and FVKESK. The V end lost 0 bases, the J end lost 5 bases, and 10 bases lay between the germline ends. The CDR3 has 14 amino acids. Broader study findings: For presence/absence analyses, sequencing depth was assumed to be roughly uniform across donors. There was a cluster of highly shared sequence variants that was likely a sequencing artifact.

This TCR was sampled from a woman in her fifties or sixties in good health and CMV-seropositive. What was sequenced was PBMCs. The rearrangement links TRBV14 to TRBJ1-1; D remains ambiguous. As DNA, the CDR3 is TGTGCCAGCAGCCAAGAGGTTCAGACAACTGAAGCTTTCTTT. This translates into CASSQEVQTTEAFF.